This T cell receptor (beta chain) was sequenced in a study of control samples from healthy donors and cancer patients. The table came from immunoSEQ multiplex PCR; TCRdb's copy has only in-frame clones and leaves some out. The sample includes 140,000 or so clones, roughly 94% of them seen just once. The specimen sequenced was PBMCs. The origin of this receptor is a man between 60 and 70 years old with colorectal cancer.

This CDR3 is CASSLSGSGSNQPQHF. The CDR3 DNA follows: TGTGCCAGCAGTTTATCAGGGAGTGGGAGCAATCAGCCCCAGCATTTT. This rearrangement joins TRBV28 to TRBJ1-5, with D tentatively TRBD1 (5 bases). V lost 1 base, J lost 1 base, and 11 bases lay in between. CDR1 is MDHEN and CDR2 is SYDVKM in the germline V gene. This CDR3 region has 16 residues.